Described below is a single T cell receptor beta chain sequence and its context. Its antigen remains unidentified. Per-nucleotide qualities are absent, and no much larger clonotype sits a single base away. Other DNA variants within this sample encode the same CDR3. This entry is derived from a study of control samples from healthy donors and cancer patients (dated by TCRdb to 2020 to 2021). CDR1 and CDR2 (LNHDA, SQIVND) derive from the germline V gene (reference sequence). Trimming accounts for 2 bases at V and 5 bases at J, while the number of junction bases matched to no gene is 3. Spanning cysteine to phenylalanine, the CDR3 consists of 14 amino acids. Just the 42-base CDR3 DNA is kept, in frame starting at base 1. The library was obtained by the immunoSEQ multiplex PCR assay. This is the immuneACCESS table as TCRdb keeps it, with only in-frame sequences that have V and J called. A part of the clones is gone; compared with another copy, unresolved V genes explain less than half, and the rest is unexplained. This sample comprises roughly 450,000 clones, approximately 90% of them detected only once. The top ten hold around 6.8% of the sample.

The clonotype originates from a man aged 35 to 55 with head and neck cancer. The V and J genes are TRBV19 and TRBJ1-5; 7 bases in the junction line up with TRBD1. Material: PBMCs. The CDR3 loop reads CASSIYRGDQPQHF. The nucleotide sequence is TGTGCCAGTAGTATATACAGGGGTGATCAGCCCCAGCATTTT.